This T cell receptor (beta chain) stems from a study of monozygotic twins with inflammatory bowel disease. Eight distinct reactions (per sample) were used to make the cDNA. Both the TCRalpha cDNA and the TCRbeta cDNA were taken through two nested PCRs, lasting approximately 16 and 9 cycles. TCRdb reanalyzed the 5' RACE reads and collapses them to one entry per CDR3 protein, without DNA. The table counts 150,000 to 200,000 distinct CDR3 sequences; around 2.4% lies in the top ten. The CDR3 is 12 amino acids. Phlebotomy per donor yielded a single 2.5 ml blood sample. Sequenced sample: blood. This TCR was recovered from a human donor with ulcerative colitis or Crohn's disease, or a healthy co-twin of an affected twin (not recorded which). This chain uses TRBV12-3 or TRBV12-4 with TRBJ1-2. CDR3: CASTFLSGGYTF.